A selection of T cell receptor beta chains follows, all from one sample in a study of cytomegalovirus exposure and HLA in healthy donors. Measured with immunoSEQ multiplex PCR; TCRdb has only the in-frame clones, and not every one. The sample holds under 150,000 clones; 9.4% are singletons and the top ten take approximately 1.8%. The sequenced material came from PBMCs. These receptors came from a male donor in good health and CMV-seronegative. CDR3s include the opening cysteine and the closing phenylalanine or tryptophan. Where a row states a size, it is once, few, many or the class of an expanded clone; other rows omit it.

j_call: TRBJ1-6; clone_size: few; v_call: TRBV5-1; cdr3_aa: CASSRDNANSPLHF
j_call: TRBJ1-1; clone_size: NA; v_call: TRBV9; cdr3_aa: CASSVAGRTEAFF
j_call: TRBJ2-5; clone_size: NA; v_call: TRBV27; cdr3_aa: CASAPYRERGETQYF
j_call: TRBJ2-7; clone_size: few; v_call: TRBV19; cdr3_aa: CASKPSRGGSYEQYF
j_call: TRBJ2-2; clone_size: NA; v_call: TRBV23-1; cdr3_aa: CASSQSGGNTGELFF
j_call: TRBJ2-5; clone_size: few; v_call: TRBV28; cdr3_aa: CASSFRAGGWETQYF
j_call: TRBJ2-7; clone_size: few; v_call: TRBV7-6; cdr3_aa: CASSHQGGEQYF
j_call: TRBJ2-7; clone_size: NA; v_call: TRBV7-8; cdr3_aa: CASSLRQGPYEQYF
j_call: TRBJ2-1; clone_size: few; v_call: TRBV6-5; cdr3_aa: CASSYHLAGGYNEQFF
j_call: TRBJ2-7; clone_size: few; v_call: TRBV27; cdr3_aa: CASSARFKGGYEQYF
j_call: TRBJ2-7; clone_size: NA; v_call: TRBV6-9; cdr3_aa: CASSYHPSGRVDRTYEQYF
j_call: TRBJ1-2; clone_size: NA; v_call: TRBV6-5; cdr3_aa: CASSYGGSLNGYTF
j_call: TRBJ1-1; clone_size: NA; v_call: TRBV30; cdr3_aa: CAWSVIEEAFF
j_call: TRBJ1-1; clone_size: NA; v_call: TRBV11-1; cdr3_aa: CASSFLGQASTEAFF
j_call: TRBJ1-2; clone_size: NA; v_call: TRBV6-5; cdr3_aa: CASSYSIFAGGNGYTF
j_call: TRBJ1-6; clone_size: few; v_call: TRBV5-6; cdr3_aa: CASSITRGQLGNSPLHF
j_call: TRBJ1-4; clone_size: few; v_call: TRBV5-1; cdr3_aa: CASSIGTANEKLFF
j_call: TRBJ1-2; clone_size: NA; v_call: TRBV29-1; cdr3_aa: CSVEDRGSGNYGYTF
j_call: TRBJ2-3; clone_size: few; v_call: TRBV7-2; cdr3_aa: CASSLWTGDTDTQYF
j_call: TRBJ2-7; clone_size: few; v_call: TRBV2; cdr3_aa: CASSGAGWEQYF
j_call: TRBJ2-7; clone_size: NA; v_call: TRBV5-4; cdr3_aa: CASSVAGTSQYEQYF
j_call: NA; clone_size: NA; v_call: TRBV28; cdr3_aa: CASGLVEQYF
j_call: TRBJ1-2; clone_size: few; v_call: TRBV5-4; cdr3_aa: CASSYPGIPRGYTF
j_call: TRBJ2-7; clone_size: few; v_call: TRBV19; cdr3_aa: CASQQGAEISYEQYF
j_call: TRBJ1-5; clone_size: NA; v_call: TRBV5-1; cdr3_aa: CASSGGIPGQPQHF
j_call: TRBJ2-1; clone_size: few; v_call: TRBV7-9; cdr3_aa: CASGGGGYYNEQFF
j_call: TRBJ1-5; clone_size: few; v_call: TRBV6-1; cdr3_aa: CASSEGRVSNQPQHF
j_call: TRBJ2-4; clone_size: NA; v_call: TRBV19; cdr3_aa: CASSTNARVDQYF
j_call: TRBJ2-5; clone_size: NA; v_call: TRBV19; cdr3_aa: CASKAGYQETQYF
j_call: TRBJ2-1; clone_size: NA; v_call: TRBV30; cdr3_aa: CAWCRDGNEQFF
j_call: TRBJ1-2; clone_size: once; v_call: TRBV18; cdr3_aa: CASSPPQGRNYYGYTF
j_call: TRBJ2-7; clone_size: few; v_call: TRBV7-9; cdr3_aa: CASSLAQSGLAAYAYF
j_call: TRBJ1-5; clone_size: NA; v_call: TRBV6-5; cdr3_aa: CASSLTGTGIGQPQHF
j_call: TRBJ1-3; clone_size: NA; v_call: TRBV19; cdr3_aa: CASSIRGGNSGNTIYF
j_call: TRBJ2-1; clone_size: NA; v_call: TRBV5-4; cdr3_aa: CASSLATSPGGNEQFF
j_call: TRBJ1-4; clone_size: NA; v_call: TRBV29-1; cdr3_aa: CSVERGGNEKLFF
j_call: TRBJ2-7; clone_size: NA; v_call: TRBV4-2; cdr3_aa: CASSQVAGGQVEQYF
j_call: TRBJ2-1; clone_size: NA; v_call: TRBV7-9; cdr3_aa: CASSLVPGVGNEQFF
j_call: TRBJ2-3; clone_size: few; v_call: TRBV6-5; cdr3_aa: CASNPDRESDTQYF
j_call: TRBJ1-3; clone_size: few; v_call: TRBV10-3; cdr3_aa: CAIRGGGDTIYF